This T cell receptor (beta chain) appears in the sequencing data of a study of blood T cell repertoires in COVID-19. Trimming pared 0 bases from V and 5 bases from J, leaving 7 bases between. CDR1 and CDR2 from the germline V gene are SGHVS and FQNEAQ. This CDR3 is built from 13 residues. TCRdb keeps only in-frame clones here, not all; method: immunoSEQ multiplex PCR. Here the sample spans 350,000 to 500,000 clones, about 90% being singletons. Sample: peripheral blood. The source of this sequence is a young man with COVID-19, enrolled during active disease. The gene calls are TRBV7-8 and TRBJ2-5, with D tentatively TRBD2 (5 bases). The CDR3 spells CASSLARGETQYF. The CDR3 region has the DNA TGTGCCAGCAGCTTAGCGCGAGGGGAGACCCAGTACTTC.